Listed below are T cell receptor beta chains from one sample, sequenced in a study of cytomegalovirus exposure and HLA in healthy donors. Clones were sequenced by immunoSEQ multiplex PCR, and TCRdb holds only the in-frame ones, with some missing. The sample records about 200,000 clones, around 77% being singletons. Sequences were obtained from PBMCs. All receptors derive from a woman aged 30 to 39 in good health and CMV-seronegative. CDR3s include the opening cysteine and the closing phenylalanine or tryptophan. The order of the fields is CDR3 protein, CDR3 length, V gene, J gene.

cdr3_aa: CASSPRHLNPEAFF; cdr3_length: 14; v_call: TRBV7-9; j_call: TRBJ1-1
cdr3_aa: CASSNRVMPEAFF; cdr3_length: 13; v_call: TRBV19; j_call: TRBJ1-1
cdr3_aa: CASSLTGGPEAFF; cdr3_length: 13; v_call: TRBV11-2; j_call: TRBJ1-1
cdr3_aa: CATTAPGTDYGYTF; cdr3_length: 14; v_call: TRBV28; j_call: TRBJ1-2
cdr3_aa: CASSLYMGDRGTEAFF; cdr3_length: 16; v_call: TRBV7-8; j_call: TRBJ1-1
cdr3_aa: CASSSDSPTYNEQFF; cdr3_length: 15; v_call: TRBV5-1; j_call: TRBJ2-1
cdr3_aa: CASSPRSPGDTQYF; cdr3_length: 14; v_call: TRBV7-2; j_call: TRBJ2-3
cdr3_aa: CASSYQASFGSPLHF; cdr3_length: 15; v_call: TRBV7-3; j_call: TRBJ1-6
cdr3_aa: CASIGGDHNEQFF; cdr3_length: 13; v_call: TRBV6-5; j_call: TRBJ2-1
cdr3_aa: CASSLRLAGLTDTQYF; cdr3_length: 16; v_call: TRBV5-1; j_call: TRBJ2-3
cdr3_aa: CASREQGYEQYF; cdr3_length: 12; v_call: TRBV6-6; j_call: TRBJ2-7